Listed below are T cell receptor beta chains from one sample, sequenced in a study of T cell changes during pregnancy in multiple sclerosis. This table comes from immunoSEQ multiplex PCR, and its TCRdb copy is limited to in-frame clones, with some not included. The table records some 80,000 clones, more than 80% of them present only once. The source was peripheral blood, collected in the first trimester of pregnancy. The receptor source for this set is a female donor in good health, enrolled as a control in a pregnancy study. Both conserved end residues are part of each CDR3. A D gene is named only where the DNA matches it firmly. Clone size is given for some rows only: seen once, a few or many times, or a class if the clone is expanded.

j_call: TRBJ1-5
clone_size: -
v_call: TRBV27
d_call: -
cdr3_nt: TGTGCCAGCAGAGAAAGGACATTTAGCAATCAGCCCCAGCATTTT
cdr3_aa: CASRERTFSNQPQHF

j_call: TRBJ1-2
clone_size: -
v_call: TRBV28
d_call: -
cdr3_nt: TGTGCCAGCAGTTTCAAAACTACGAGGGCTAACTATGGCTACACCTTC
cdr3_aa: CASSFKTTRANYGYTF

j_call: TRBJ1-6
clone_size: few
v_call: TRBV25-1
d_call: TRBD1
cdr3_nt: TGTGCCAGCAGCAGGGACAGGGGTAATTCACCCCTCCACTTT
cdr3_aa: CASSRDRGNSPLHF

j_call: TRBJ1-1
clone_size: once
v_call: TRBV27
d_call: -
cdr3_nt: TGTGCCAGTACTCCCAAGGCGGGGATGAACACTGAAGCTTTCTTT
cdr3_aa: CASTPKAGMNTEAFF

j_call: TRBJ2-7
clone_size: -
v_call: TRBV15
d_call: TRBD1
cdr3_nt: TGTGCCACCAGGGACACAGGGGACCCGTCCTACGAGCAGTACTTC
cdr3_aa: CATRDTGDPSYEQYF

j_call: TRBJ2-7
clone_size: -
v_call: TRBV6-1
d_call: TRBD1
cdr3_nt: TGTGCCAGTCCGGGACAGGGGCGCGAGCAGTACTTC
cdr3_aa: CASPGQGREQYF

j_call: TRBJ2-7
clone_size: -
v_call: TRBV6-5
d_call: TRBD2
cdr3_nt: TGTGCCAGCAGTTGGGGACTAGCTGTTGAGCAGTACTTC
cdr3_aa: CASSWGLAVEQYF

j_call: TRBJ1-1
clone_size: -
v_call: TRBV2
d_call: -
cdr3_nt: TGTGCCAGCCAGTATGCGGGGGCCGCTGAAGCTTTCTTT
cdr3_aa: CASQYAGAAEAFF

j_call: TRBJ1-5
clone_size: -
v_call: TRBV5-1
d_call: TRBD1
cdr3_nt: TGCGCCAGCAGCTTGGAAGGGGGCCTAAGCAATCAGCCCCAGCATTTT
cdr3_aa: CASSLEGGLSNQPQHF

j_call: TRBJ2-1
clone_size: once
v_call: TRBV6-1
d_call: TRBD2
cdr3_nt: TGTGCCAGCAGTGGGGAGGGAGGAACCTACAATGAGCAGTTCTTC
cdr3_aa: CASSGEGGTYNEQFF

j_call: TRBJ1-3
clone_size: -
v_call: TRBV6-6
d_call: -
cdr3_nt: TGTGCCAGCAGTTCCAGAGGAAACACCATATATTTT
cdr3_aa: CASSSRGNTIYF

j_call: TRBJ2-6
clone_size: -
v_call: TRBV7-2
d_call: -
cdr3_nt: TGTGCCAGCAGCGTGGACAGAGGGGCCTCTGGGGCCAACGTCCTGACTTTC
cdr3_aa: CASSVDRGASGANVLTF

j_call: TRBJ1-5
clone_size: -
v_call: TRBV2
d_call: -
cdr3_nt: TGTGCCAGCGGGGGGGGATTTCGCATCAATCAGCCCCAGCATTTT
cdr3_aa: CASGGGFRINQPQHF